Following are 14 T cell receptor beta chains from one sample sequenced in a study of blood T cell repertoires in COVID-19. Using immunoSEQ multiplex PCR, the repertoire was profiled, and TCRdb retains in-frame clones only, with some absent. This table has over 100,000 clones, about 79% appearing once. The material sequenced was peripheral blood. The source of these receptors is a woman older than 75 with active or convalescent COVID-19.

The chain links TRBV10-3 to TRBJ2-5; D is unresolved. The germline V and J ends were trimmed by 2 bases and 5 bases, with 9 bases remaining between them. The CDR3 has 13 residues. The germline V gene has CDR1 ENHRY and CDR2 SYGVKD. The CDR3 region has the DNA TGTGCCATCAGTGAGACAGCCCCCGAGACCCAGTACTTC. Its protein product is CAISETAPETQYF.

The V gene is TRBV20-1, the J gene TRBJ2-1; D remains unclear. Germline V lookup: CDR1 DFQATT, CDR2 SNEGSKA (reference sequence). CDR3 size: 11 residues. Deletions cut 0 bases from V and 11 bases from J, with 8 bases between. This CDR3 is CSARDMAKQFF. The DNA of the CDR3 is TGCAGTGCTAGAGATATGGCCAAGCAGTTCTTC.

CDR3 coding DNA: TGCAGTGCTGGGGGGACCGGGGAGCTGTTTTTT. As protein: CSAGGTGELFF. The chain links TRBV20-1 to TRBJ2-2; TRBD2 might be the D (6 bases). V was clipped by 5 bases and J by 5 bases, with 6 bases between them. This CDR3 is 11 amino acids long. Looked up from germline, CDR1 is DFQATT and CDR2 is SNEGSKA (reference sequence).

The V gene is TRBV5-1, the J gene TRBJ2-5, with 7 bases that match TRBD1. The germline gives CDR1 SGHRS, CDR2 YFSETQ. V lost 2 bases, J lost 3 bases, and 7 bases stayed unmatched. The CDR3 covers 15 residues. CDR3 coding DNA: TGCGCCAGCAGCTTAACGGGACAGCGAGAAGAGACCCAGTACTTC. Its translation is CASSLTGQREETQYF.

The count of this clone is one. In DNA, the CDR3 is TGTGCCAGCAGCTTGATATCCGGGACAGCCTCTGGGGCCAACGTCCTGACTTTC. It specifies CASSLISGTASGANVLTF. The J gene is TRBJ2-6, the V gene TRBV7-8, with TRBD1 matching over 7 bases. Germline loops: CDR1 SGHVS, CDR2 FQNEAQ. The junction had 8 bases not matched to a gene; V was cut back by 3 bases and J by 0 bases. The CDR3 has 18 amino acids.

The chain joins TRBV3-1 (or the pseudogene TRBV3-2) to TRBJ2-3, with D possibly matching TRBD2 (5 bases). Trimming took 0 bases from V and 7 from J, leaving 17 bases between them. CDR1 LGHDT and CDR2 YNNKEL come from the germline V gene (reference sequence). The CDR3 extends over 16 amino acids. The CDR3 sequence is CASSQEKTRGGHTQYF. As DNA, the CDR3 is TGTGCCAGCAGCCAAGAAAAGACCCGTGGCGGGCATACGCAGTATTTT.

This sequence joins TRBV7-9 and TRBJ1-5; TRBD1 agrees at 8 bases. This CDR3 contains 13 residues. V was pared by 6 bases and J by 4 bases, with 2 bases of the junction left unmatched. Germline assignment: CDR1 SEHNR and CDR2 FQNEAQ (reference sequence). CDR3 coding DNA: TGTGCCAGCAGAGGACAGGGTAATCAGCCCCAGCATTTT. As protein: CASRGQGNQPQHF.

As to this clone: A junction boundary mismatches the germline segment, possibly from a read error. The rearrangement joins TRBV5-1 to TRBJ2-2; 9 bases are a match to TRBD1. Germline CDR1 and CDR2: SGHRS and YFSETQ. This CDR3 region has 17 residues. CDR3 region: CASSLPRTGVNAGELFF. The CDR3 DNA sequence: TGCGCCAGCAGCTTGCCCCGGACAGGGGTGAACGCCGGGGAGCTGTTTTTT.

The chain uses TRBV7-3 and TRBJ2-1; 7 bases agree with TRBD2. The CDR3 is 15 amino acids. Germline CDR1 SGHTA, CDR2 FQGTGA. J lost 2 bases, V lost 3 bases, and 4 bases had no gene match. CDR3 sequence reads: CASSFGGSPYNEQFF. CDR3 nucleotide sequence: TGTGCCAGCAGCTTCGGCGGGAGTCCCTACAATGAGCAGTTCTTC.

This clone occurred a few times. This chain uses TRBV23-1 with TRBJ1-4; 7 bases line up with TRBD1. TRBV23-1 is an ORF, and what it does is uncertain. Germline trimming cut 4 bases from V and 8 bases from J; bases unmatched to any gene: 10. This CDR3 contains 15 residues. The CDR3, as DNA: TGCGCCAGCAGTCGGGTGACAGGGCGAGGGGAAAAACTGTTTTTT. Its translation: CASSRVTGRGEKLFF.

The DNA for the CDR3 is TGTGCCAGCAGCCAAGATAGCGGGAGTTATAATGAGCAGTTCTTC. This translates into CASSQDSGSYNEQFF. The chain carries TRBV4-2 and TRBJ2-1; 9 bases are shared with TRBD2. Trimming at V came to 0 bases and at J to 7 bases, leaving 4 bases not matched to a gene. This CDR3 has 15 residues. Looked up from germline, CDR1 is LGHNA and CDR2 is YNFKEQ.

V usage is TRBV7-9 and J usage is TRBJ2-4; 10 nucleotides line up with TRBD2. Looked up from germline, CDR1 is SEHNR and CDR2 is FQNEAQ (reference sequence). J lost 8 bases, V lost 6 bases, and 4 bases had no gene match. The CDR3 is made up of 13 amino acids. The CDR3 is CASRASGSHIQYF. The CDR3 bases are TGTGCCAGCAGGGCTAGCGGGAGTCACATTCAGTACTTC.

This clone was observed a few times. V gene TRBV6-6 combines with J gene TRBJ1-6; no clear D gene. Germline CDR1 is MNHNY and CDR2 is SVGAGI (reference sequence). The CDR3 totals 15 residues. Trimming pared 0 bases from V and 7 bases from J, leaving 10 bases between. CDR3 nucleotide sequence: TGTGCCAGCAGTTACTCTCGGGGAATCAATTCACCCCTCCACTTT. It yields the protein CASSYSRGINSPLHF.

This clone was detected a few times. This sequence joins TRBV14 and TRBJ2-3; 11 bases are shared with TRBD2. This CDR3 has 16 residues. The J segment lost 11 bases and the V segment lost 4 bases, leaving 14 bases of the junction unmatched. Germline lookup yields CDR1 SGHDN and CDR2 FVKESK. The CDR3: CASSRPGLAVPRRQYF. CDR3 nucleotide sequence: TGTGCCAGCAGCCGCCCGGGACTAGCGGTCCCACGTCGGCAGTATTTT.